The clone carrying this T cell receptor (beta chain) has more than one count but fewer than ten. Its specificity is unknown. MiXCR, applied by TCRdb to the 5' RACE reads, yields one record per CDR3 protein. The sample records about 360,000 distinct CDR3 sequences, roughly an eighth being singletons. This specimen belongs to a study of T-cell memory formation after mild COVID-19. V trimming: 4 bases; J trimming: 2 bases; junction bases outside the gene matches: 7. Germline V gene lookup returns CDR1 SQVTM and CDR2 ANQGSEA. The CDR3 runs to 15 residues. Study conclusions and caveats: Clones that got smaller from day 15 to 85 had even CD4/CD8, while clones growing later tipped toward CD4+. Contracting CD4+ clones were located mainly in CM and EM, and CD8+ clones in EMRA.

The sample was PBMCs or a T cell subset sorted from them (not recorded which). The TCR originated in a man between 18 and 35 years old who had mild COVID-19 (a few samples of this study predate the infection). Cell type and time point are not known. This sequence joins TRBV29-1 and TRBJ2-2; 7 bases fit TRBD1. CDR3 sequence reads: CSVGTDRLNTGELFF. CDR3 nucleotide sequence: TGCAGCGTTGGGACGGACAGGTTAAACACCGGGGAGCTGTTTTTT.